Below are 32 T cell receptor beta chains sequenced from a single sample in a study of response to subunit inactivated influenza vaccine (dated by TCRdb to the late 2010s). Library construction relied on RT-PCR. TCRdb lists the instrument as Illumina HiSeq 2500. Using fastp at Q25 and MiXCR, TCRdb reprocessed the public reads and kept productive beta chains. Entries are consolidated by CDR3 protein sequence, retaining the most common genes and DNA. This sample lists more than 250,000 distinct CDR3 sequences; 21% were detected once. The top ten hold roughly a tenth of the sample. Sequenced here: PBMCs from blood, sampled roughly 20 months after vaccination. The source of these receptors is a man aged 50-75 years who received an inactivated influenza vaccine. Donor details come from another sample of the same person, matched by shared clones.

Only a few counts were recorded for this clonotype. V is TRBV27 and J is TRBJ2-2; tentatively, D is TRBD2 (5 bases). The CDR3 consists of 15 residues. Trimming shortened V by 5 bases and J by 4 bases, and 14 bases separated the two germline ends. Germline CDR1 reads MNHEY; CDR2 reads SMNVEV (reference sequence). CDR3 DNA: TGTGCCAGCAGTGAAACGGGGAGATCCACCGGGGAGCTGTTTTTT. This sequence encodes CASSETGRSTGELFF.

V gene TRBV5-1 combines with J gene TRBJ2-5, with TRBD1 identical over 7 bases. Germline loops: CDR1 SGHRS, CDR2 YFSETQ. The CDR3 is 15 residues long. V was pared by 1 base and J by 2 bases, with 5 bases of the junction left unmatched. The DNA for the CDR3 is TGCGCCAGCAGCTTGTGGGGACAGCAACAAGAGACCCAGTACTTC. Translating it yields CASSLWGQQQETQYF.

CDR3 sequence (DNA): TGTGCCAGCAGCTTGAAGCCCCTGAGCGCTGAAGCTTTCTTT. Protein product: CASSLKPLSAEAFF. The chain combines TRBV7-8 with TRBJ1-1, with D unclear. The germline V gene has CDR1 SGHVS and CDR2 FQNEAQ. The V end was cut by 3 bases, the J end by 6 bases, with 14 bases between. The CDR3 covers 14 residues. The full variable domain, rest sourced from reference TRBV7-8 and TRBJ1-1, is GAGVSQSPRYKVAKRGQDVALRCDPISGHVSLFWYQQALGQGPEFLTYFQNEAQLDKSGLPSDRFFAERPEGSVSTLKIQRTQQEDSAVYLCASSLKPLSAEAFFGQGTRLTVV.

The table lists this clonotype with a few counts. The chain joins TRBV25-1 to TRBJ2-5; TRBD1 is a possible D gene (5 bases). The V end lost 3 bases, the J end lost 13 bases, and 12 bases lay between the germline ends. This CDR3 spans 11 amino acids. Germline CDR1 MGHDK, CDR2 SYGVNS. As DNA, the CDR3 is TGTGCCAGCAGTGAGCAGGGAAGCGCGTACTTC. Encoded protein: CASSEQGSAYF. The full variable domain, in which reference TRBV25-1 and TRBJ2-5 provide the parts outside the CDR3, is EADIYQTPRYLVIGTGKKITLECSQTMGHDKMYWYQQDPGMELHLIHYSYGVNSTEKGDLSSESTVSRIRTEHFPLTLESARPSHTSQYLCASSEQGSAYFGPGTRLLVL.

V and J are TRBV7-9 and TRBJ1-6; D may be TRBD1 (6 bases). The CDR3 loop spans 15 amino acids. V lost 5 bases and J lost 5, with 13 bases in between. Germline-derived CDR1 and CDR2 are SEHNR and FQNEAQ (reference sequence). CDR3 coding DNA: TGTGCCAGCAGCAGAAACAGGGTTGATAATTCACCCCTCCACTTT. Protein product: CASSRNRVDNSPLHF.

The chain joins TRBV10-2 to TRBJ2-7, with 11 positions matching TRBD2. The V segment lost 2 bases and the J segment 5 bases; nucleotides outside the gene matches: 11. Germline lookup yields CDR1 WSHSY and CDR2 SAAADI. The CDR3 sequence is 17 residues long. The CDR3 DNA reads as TGCGCCAGCAGTGAGGCCGCAACTAGCGGGAGTTTTGACGAGCAGTACTTC. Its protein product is CASSEAATSGSFDEQYF.

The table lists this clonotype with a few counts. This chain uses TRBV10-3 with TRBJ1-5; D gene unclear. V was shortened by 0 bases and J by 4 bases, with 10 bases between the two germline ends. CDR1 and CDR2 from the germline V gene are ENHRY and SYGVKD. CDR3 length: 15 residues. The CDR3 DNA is TGTGCCATCAGTGAGTCAGGCCAGGCAAATCAGCCCCAGCATTTT. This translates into CAISESGQANQPQHF.

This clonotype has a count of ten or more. The CDR3: CASSLSRGQVYGYTF. In DNA form, the CDR3 reads TGTGCCAGCAGCTTGTCCAGGGGGCAAGTCTATGGCTACACCTTC. This chain uses TRBV5-5 with TRBJ1-2, with 8 bases matching TRBD1. The germline V gene has CDR1 SGHKS and CDR2 YYEKEE (reference sequence). The CDR3 covers 15 residues. V lost 1 base to trimming and J lost 4 bases; unmatched junction nucleotides: 6.

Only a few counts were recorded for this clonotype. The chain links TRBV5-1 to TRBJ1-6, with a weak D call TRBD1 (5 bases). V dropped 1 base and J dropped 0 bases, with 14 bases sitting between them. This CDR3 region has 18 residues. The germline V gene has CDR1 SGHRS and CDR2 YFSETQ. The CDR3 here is CASSLIGGEGSYNSPLHF. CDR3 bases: TGCGCCAGCAGCTTGATCGGGGGAGAGGGCTCCTATAATTCACCCCTCCACTTT.

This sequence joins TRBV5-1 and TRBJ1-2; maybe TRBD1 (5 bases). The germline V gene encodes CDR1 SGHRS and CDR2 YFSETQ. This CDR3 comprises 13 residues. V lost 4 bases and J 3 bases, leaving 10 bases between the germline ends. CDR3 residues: CASSLDTYYGYTF. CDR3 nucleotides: TGCGCCAGCAGCCTGGACACCTACTATGGCTACACCTTC.

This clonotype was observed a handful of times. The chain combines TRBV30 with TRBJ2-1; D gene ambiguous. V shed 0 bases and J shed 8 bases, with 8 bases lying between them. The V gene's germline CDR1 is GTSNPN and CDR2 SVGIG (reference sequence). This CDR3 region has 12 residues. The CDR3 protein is CAWSVTLDEQFF. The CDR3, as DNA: TGTGCCTGGAGTGTCACATTAGATGAGCAGTTCTTC.

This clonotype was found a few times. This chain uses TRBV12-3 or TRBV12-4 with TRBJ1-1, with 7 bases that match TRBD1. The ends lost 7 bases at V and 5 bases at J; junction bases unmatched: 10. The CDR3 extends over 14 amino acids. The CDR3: CASTRLQGRTEAFF. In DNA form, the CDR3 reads TGTGCCAGCACTCGGTTACAGGGGCGGACTGAAGCTTTCTTT.

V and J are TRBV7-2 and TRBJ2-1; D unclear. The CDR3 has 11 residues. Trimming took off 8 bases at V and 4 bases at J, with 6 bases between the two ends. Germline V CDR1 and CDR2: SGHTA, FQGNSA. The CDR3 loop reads CASGHYNEQFF. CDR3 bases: TGTGCCAGCGGCCATTACAATGAGCAGTTCTTC.

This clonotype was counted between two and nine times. The CDR3 DNA follows: TGTGCCAGCAGCCAAGGACAGACCCAGTACTTC. This translates into CASSQGQTQYF. V is TRBV3-1 and J is TRBJ2-5; D call uncertain. There are 11 residues in the CDR3. The germline V and J ends were trimmed by 1 base and 6 bases, with 3 bases remaining between them. In germline, CDR1 is LGHDT, CDR2 YNNKEL (reference sequence).

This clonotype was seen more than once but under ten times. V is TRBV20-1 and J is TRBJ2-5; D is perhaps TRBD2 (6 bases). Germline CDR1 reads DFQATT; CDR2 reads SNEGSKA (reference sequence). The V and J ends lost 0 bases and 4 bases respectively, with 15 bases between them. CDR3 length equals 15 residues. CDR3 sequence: CSARDGGLVLETQYF. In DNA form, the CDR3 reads TGCAGTGCTAGAGATGGAGGGCTAGTGCTAGAGACCCAGTACTTC.

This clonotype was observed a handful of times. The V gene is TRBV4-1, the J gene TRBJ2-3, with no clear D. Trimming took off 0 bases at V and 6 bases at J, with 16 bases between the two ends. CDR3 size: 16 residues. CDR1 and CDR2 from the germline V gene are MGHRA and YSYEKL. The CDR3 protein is CASSQDIPTPWDTQYF. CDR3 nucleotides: TGCGCCAGCAGCCAAGATATACCCACCCCGTGGGATACGCAGTATTTT.

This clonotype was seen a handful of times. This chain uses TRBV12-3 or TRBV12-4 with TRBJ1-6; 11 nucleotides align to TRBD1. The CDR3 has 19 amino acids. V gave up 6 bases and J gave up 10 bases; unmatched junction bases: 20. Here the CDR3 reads CASSQTTGTGGTLVSPLHF. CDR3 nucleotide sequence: TGTGCCAGCAGCCAGACGACCGGGACAGGGGGAACATTGGTGTCACCCCTCCACTTT.

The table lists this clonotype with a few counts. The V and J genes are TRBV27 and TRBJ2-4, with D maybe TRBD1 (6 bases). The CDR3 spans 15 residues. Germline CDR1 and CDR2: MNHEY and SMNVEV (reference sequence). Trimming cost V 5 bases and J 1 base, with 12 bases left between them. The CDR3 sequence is CASSPGTPAKNIQYF. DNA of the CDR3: TGTGCCAGCAGTCCTGGGACACCGGCCAAAAACATTCAGTACTTC.

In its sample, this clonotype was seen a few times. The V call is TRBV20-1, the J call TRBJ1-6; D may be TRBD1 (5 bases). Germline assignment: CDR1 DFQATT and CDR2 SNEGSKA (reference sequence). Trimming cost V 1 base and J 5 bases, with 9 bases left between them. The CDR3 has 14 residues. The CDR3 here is CSARVGPDNSPLHF. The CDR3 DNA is TGCAGTGCTAGAGTGGGACCCGATAATTCACCCCTCCACTTT.

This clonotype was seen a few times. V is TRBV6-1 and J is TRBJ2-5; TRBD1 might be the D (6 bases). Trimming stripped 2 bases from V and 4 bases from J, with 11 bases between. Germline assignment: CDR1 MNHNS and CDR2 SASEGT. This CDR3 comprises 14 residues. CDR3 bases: TGTGCCAGCAGTGAACCGGCCAGGGGAGAGACCCAGTACTTC. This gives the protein CASSEPARGETQYF.

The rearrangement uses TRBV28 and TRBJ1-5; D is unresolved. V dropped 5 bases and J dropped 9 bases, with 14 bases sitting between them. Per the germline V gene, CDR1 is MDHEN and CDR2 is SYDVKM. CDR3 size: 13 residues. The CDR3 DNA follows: TGTGCCAGCAGTGGCCCTGGAGGGAGGCCCCAGCATTTT. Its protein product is CASSGPGGRPQHF.

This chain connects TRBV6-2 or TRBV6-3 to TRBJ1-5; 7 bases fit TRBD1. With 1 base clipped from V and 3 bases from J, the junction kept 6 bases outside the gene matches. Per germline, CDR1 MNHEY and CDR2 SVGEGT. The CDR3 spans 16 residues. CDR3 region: CASSYYPGTDNQPQHF. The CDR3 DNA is TGTGCCAGCAGTTACTATCCAGGGACAGACAATCAGCCCCAGCATTTT.

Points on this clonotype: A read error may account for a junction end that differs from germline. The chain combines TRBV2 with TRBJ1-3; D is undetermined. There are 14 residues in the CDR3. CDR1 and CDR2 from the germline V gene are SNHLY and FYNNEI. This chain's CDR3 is CPSSEGYSGNTIYF. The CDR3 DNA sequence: TGTCCCAGCAGTGAGGGTTACTCTGGAAACACCATATATTTT. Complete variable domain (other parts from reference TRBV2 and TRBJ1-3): EPEVTQTPSHQVTQMGQEVILRCVPISNHLYFYWYRQILGQKVEFLVSFYNNEISEKSEIFDDQFSVERPDGSNFTLKIRSTKLEDSAMYFCPSSEGYSGNTIYFGEGSWLTVV.

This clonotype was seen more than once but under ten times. The DNA of the CDR3 is TGTGCCAGCAGCTTCATGGGGGAGACCCAGTACTTC. Translation gives CASSFMGETQYF. The chain is built from TRBV7-6 and TRBJ2-5; D is ambiguous. V was shortened by 3 bases and J by 5 bases, with 7 bases between the two germline ends. CDR1 and CDR2 (germline): SGHVS, FNYEAQ. The CDR3 consists of 12 residues.

CDR3 amino acids: CSVVRGLATETQYF. The CDR3, as DNA: TGCAGCGTTGTAAGGGGACTAGCTACGGAGACCCAGTACTTC. This chain connects TRBV29-1 to TRBJ2-5, with 9 bases lining up with TRBD2. Trimming at V came to 4 bases and at J to 5 bases, leaving 8 bases not matched to a gene. This CDR3 is built from 14 residues. CDR1 is SQVTM and CDR2 is ANQGSEA in the germline V gene.

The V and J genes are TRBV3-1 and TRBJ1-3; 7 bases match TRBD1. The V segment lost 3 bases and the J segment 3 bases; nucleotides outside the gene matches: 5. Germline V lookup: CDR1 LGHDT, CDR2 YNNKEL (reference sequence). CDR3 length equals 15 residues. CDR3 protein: CASSHLTGSGNTIYF. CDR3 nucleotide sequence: TGTGCCAGCAGCCACTTGACAGGGAGTGGAAACACCATATATTTT.

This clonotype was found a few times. This CDR3 reads CSARDAEQGAGNTIYF. The CDR3 DNA reads as TGCAGTGCTAGAGATGCGGAACAGGGTGCTGGAAACACCATATATTTT. V is TRBV20-1 and J is TRBJ1-3; weak D call: TRBD1 (6 bases). The V end lost 0 bases, the J end lost 2 bases, and 14 bases lay between the germline ends. Germline CDR1 reads DFQATT; CDR2 reads SNEGSKA (reference sequence). The CDR3 spans 16 residues.

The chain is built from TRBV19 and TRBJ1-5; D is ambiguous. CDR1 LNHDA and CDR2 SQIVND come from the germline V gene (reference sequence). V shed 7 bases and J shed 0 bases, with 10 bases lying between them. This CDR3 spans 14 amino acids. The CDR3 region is CASIAVYSNQPQHF. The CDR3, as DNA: TGTGCCAGTATAGCCGTTTATAGCAATCAGCCCCAGCATTTT.

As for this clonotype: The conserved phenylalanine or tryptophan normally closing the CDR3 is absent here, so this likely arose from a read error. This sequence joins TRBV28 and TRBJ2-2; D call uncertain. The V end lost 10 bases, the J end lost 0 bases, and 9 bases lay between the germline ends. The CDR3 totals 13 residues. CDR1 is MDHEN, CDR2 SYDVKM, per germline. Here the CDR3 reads CATRRTNTGELFL. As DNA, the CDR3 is TGTGCCACCCGACGTACGAACACCGGGGAGCTGTTTCTT.

CDR3 nucleotide sequence: TGTGCCAGCAGTTACGGCAGCGCCGCCTACGAGCAGTACTTC. Its translation: CASSYGSAAYEQYF. This sequence joins TRBV6-2 or TRBV6-3 and TRBJ2-7; D ambiguous. Germline V gene sequence: CDR1 MNHEY, CDR2 SVGEGT. CDR3 length: 14 residues. Trimming took off 2 bases at V and 2 bases at J, with 10 bases between the two ends.

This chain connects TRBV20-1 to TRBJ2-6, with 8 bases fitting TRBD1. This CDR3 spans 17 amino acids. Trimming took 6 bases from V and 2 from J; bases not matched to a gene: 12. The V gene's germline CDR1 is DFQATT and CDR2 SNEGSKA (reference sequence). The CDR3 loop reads CSASPGTGKPGANVLTF. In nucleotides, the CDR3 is TGCAGTGCCAGTCCCGGGACAGGAAAACCTGGGGCCAACGTCCTGACTTTC.

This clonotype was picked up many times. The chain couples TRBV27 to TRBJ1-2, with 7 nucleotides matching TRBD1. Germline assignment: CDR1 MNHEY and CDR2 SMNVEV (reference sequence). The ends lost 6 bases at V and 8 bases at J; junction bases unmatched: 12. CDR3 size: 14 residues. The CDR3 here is CASSTQGWVRGYTF. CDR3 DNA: TGTGCCAGCAGCACACAGGGGTGGGTGAGAGGCTACACCTTC.